This entry is about one T cell receptor (beta chain). V gave up 5 bases and J gave up 6 bases; unmatched junction bases: 7. This CDR3 contains 15 residues. Germline V gives CDR1 SEHNR, CDR2 FQNEAQ (reference sequence). This sample was taken from a study of CD8+ T cells in alopecia areata. RNA was isolated and reverse transcribed to cDNA, the sequencing template. Here immunoSEQ multiplex PCR was the method, and the copy in TCRdb shows in-frame clones only, minus some. The sample shows 35,000 or so clones, under 65% of them seen only once. CD4+ cells from about 5 patients underwent sorting into CD25+CD127- cells.

The rearrangement links TRBV7-9 to TRBJ2-4, with 10 bases identical to TRBD1. Source material: CD4+ Tregs sorted from blood. This TCR was recovered from a human donor with alopecia areata. The CDR3 protein is CASSRRTGGRNIQYF. CDR3 bases: TGTGCCAGCAGCCGAAGGACAGGGGGTAGAAACATTCAGTACTTC.